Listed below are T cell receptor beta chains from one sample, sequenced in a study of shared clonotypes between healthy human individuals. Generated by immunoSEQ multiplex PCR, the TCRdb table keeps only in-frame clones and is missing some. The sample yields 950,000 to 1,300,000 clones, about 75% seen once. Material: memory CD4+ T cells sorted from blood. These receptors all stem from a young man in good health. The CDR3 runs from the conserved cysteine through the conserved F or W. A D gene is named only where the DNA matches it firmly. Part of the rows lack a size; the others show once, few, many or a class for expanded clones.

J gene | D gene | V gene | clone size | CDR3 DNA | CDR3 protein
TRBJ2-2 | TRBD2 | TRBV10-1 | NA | TGCGCCAGCAGTGTGGGTAGCGGGGCTGACGGGGAGCTGTTTTTT | CASSVGSGADGELFF
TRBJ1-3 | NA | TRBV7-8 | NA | TGTGCCAGCAGGAATACAGGGTACTCTGGAAACACCATATATTTT | CASRNTGYSGNTIYF
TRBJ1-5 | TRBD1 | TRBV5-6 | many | TGTGCCAGCAGGTGGGGACAGGGAGACAATCAGCCCCAGCATTTT | CASRWGQGDNQPQHF
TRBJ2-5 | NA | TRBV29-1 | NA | TGCAGCGTTCGGGAGACAGACGTGGAGACCCAGTACTTC | CSVRETDVETQYF
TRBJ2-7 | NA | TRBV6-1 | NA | TGTGCCAGCAGTAGGGCCAGGGACTACGAGCAGTACTTC | CASSRARDYEQYF
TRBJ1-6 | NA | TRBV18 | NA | TGTGCCAGCTCACCACCGGGGCGGGTGTATAATTCACCCCTCCACTTT | CASSPPGRVYNSPLHF
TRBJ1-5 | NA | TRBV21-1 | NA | TGTGCCAGCAGCCACAGACAGGGGCCTACGGGGGTTAGCAATCAGCCCCAGCATTTT | CASSHRQGPTGVSNQPQHF
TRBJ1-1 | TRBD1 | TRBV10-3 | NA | TGTGCCATCACCCCCGGGACAGGGAGGCCTGAAGCTTTCTTT | CAITPGTGRPEAFF
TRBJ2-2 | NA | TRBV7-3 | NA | TGTGCCAGCAGCTGGGCAGGCACCGGGGAGCTGTTTTTT | CASSWAGTGELFF
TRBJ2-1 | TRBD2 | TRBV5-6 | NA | TGTGCCAGCAGCTTCCGGGCGGGAGGCTACAATGAGCAGTTCTTC | CASSFRAGGYNEQFF
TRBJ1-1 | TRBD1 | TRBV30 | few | TGTGCCTGGAGCCGGGACAGGTGGAACACTGAAGCTTTCTTT | CAWSRDRWNTEAFF
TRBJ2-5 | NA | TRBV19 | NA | TGTGCCAGTAGTATCTCCGGGACCCCCCAAGAGACCCAGTACTTC | CASSISGTPQETQYF
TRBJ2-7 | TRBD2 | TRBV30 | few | TGTGCCTGGGAACCCGGGACTAGCGGGAGAAAGCAGTACTTC | CAWEPGTSGRKQYF
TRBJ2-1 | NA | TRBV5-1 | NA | TGCGCCAGCAGCGGGGCGGGACGCAACTCCTACAATGAGCAGTTCTTC | CASSGAGRNSYNEQFF
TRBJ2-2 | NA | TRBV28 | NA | TGTGCCAGCAGTTTGCCTTCGGCCTGGGAGCTGTTTTTT | CASSLPSAWELFF
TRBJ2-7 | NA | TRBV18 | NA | TGTGCCAGCTCACCGGGCGGGGTCGCCGGCGGGGAGCAGTACTTC | CASSPGGVAGGEQYF
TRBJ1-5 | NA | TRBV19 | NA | TGTGCCAGTAGTATCCGGGGCCCTACTAAGAATCAGCCCCAGCATTTT | CASSIRGPTKNQPQHF
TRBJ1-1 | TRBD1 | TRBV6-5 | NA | TGTGCCAGCAGTTACGGACCTGGACAGGGCCCTGAAGCTTTCTTT | CASSYGPGQGPEAFF
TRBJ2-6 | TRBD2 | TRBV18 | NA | TGTGCCAGCTCACCTAATATAGCGGGAGGTTCCTCTGGGGCCAACGTCCTGACTTTC | CASSPNIAGGSSGANVLTF
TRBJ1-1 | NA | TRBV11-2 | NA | TGTGCCAGCAGCTTCCGCTGGGGGTACACTGAAGCTTTCTTT | CASSFRWGYTEAFF
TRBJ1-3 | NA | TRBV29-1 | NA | TGCAGCGTTGTCACAGCCGCCGTTGGAAACACCATATATTTT | CSVVTAAVGNTIYF
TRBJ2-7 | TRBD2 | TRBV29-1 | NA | TGCAGCGTAGGGACTAGCGGGAGGGGGCCCTACGAGCAGTACTTC | CSVGTSGRGPYEQYF